This TCR beta chain was captured by sequencing in a study of blood T cell repertoires in COVID-19. Background on the study: Samples representing acute and convalescent COVID-19 were sourced from the United States, Italy and Spain.

In germline, CDR1 is SNHLY, CDR2 FYNNEI. V was clipped by 5 bases and J by 4 bases; unmatched bases: 12. This CDR3 has 16 residues. Libraries were prepared by immunoSEQ multiplex PCR; TCRdb keeps only in-frame clonotypes and omits some of them. The sample yields 200,000 to 250,000 clones, about 79% seen once. This receptor was obtained from a woman in her thirties or forties who had recovered from COVID-19. J is TRBJ2-5 and V is TRBV2, with TRBD2 identical over 8 bases. The sequenced material came from peripheral blood. CDR3 DNA sequence: TGTGCCAGCAGTTTCGAGCGGGCGGGGGGCCTAGAGACCCAGTACTTC. This gives the protein CASSFERAGGLETQYF.